One sample yielded the 9 T cell receptor beta chains listed below, sequenced in a study of tumor-infiltrating lymphocytes in primary liver carcinoma. From about 530 ng total RNA, TCR beta cDNA was generated with a primer in the constant region. What produced the TCR beta libraries was three nested multiplex PCR rounds using slightly modified ARM-PCR. Use of TRBV1-TRBV30 forward primers with a C-beta reverse primer characterized the first two PCR rounds, which lasted roughly 9 cycles each. TCRdb processed the multiplex PCR reads anew with MiXCR; each CDR3 protein has one entry. This sample has some 180,000 distinct CDR3 sequences, with about 85% found just once. Between roughly 18 and 30 mg of unsorted bulk tissue served as the source from which RNA and DNA were co-extracted. What was sequenced was tumor tissue from primary liver carcinoma. The receptor set was obtained from a man aged 40-55 years with primary liver carcinoma and hepatitis B virus infection.

Turning to this clonotype: Its ends do not fully match the called genes, so a read error is possible. The CDR3 DNA is TGTGCCAGCAGTTTATTGGCGGGAAGATCCTACAATGAGCAATTCTTC. It codes for CASSLLAGRSYNEQFF. The rearrangement uses TRBV12-3 or TRBV12-4 and TRBJ2-1; D might be TRBD2 (6 bases). The CDR3 spans 16 residues.

The V and J genes are TRBV6-2 or TRBV6-3 and TRBJ1-1, with D perhaps matching TRBD1 (5 bases). CDR3 length: 13 residues. The V gene's germline CDR1 is MNHEY and CDR2 SVGEGT. CDR3 DNA: TGTACCAACCGACTGACAGAAAACACTGAAGCTTTCTTT. This sequence encodes CTNRLTENTEAFF.

As regards this clonotype: At one boundary the junction diverges from the germline segment, which might be a read error. The chain carries TRBV11-1 and TRBJ2-7, with TRBD2 as a possible D gene (6 bases). Germline V gene sequence: CDR1 SGHAT, CDR2 FQDESV (reference sequence). There are 15 residues in the CDR3. CDR3 DNA: TGTACCAGCAGCTTAATGGGATCGGGAGAATACGAACAGTACTTC. Translation gives CTSSLMGSGEYEQYF.

At least ten counts were recorded for this clonotype. The rearrangement uses TRBV5-1 and TRBJ1-1; D is perhaps TRBD1 (5 bases). Germline CDR1 and CDR2: SGHRS and YFSETQ. The CDR3 is made up of 13 amino acids. Trimming pared 4 bases from V and 7 bases from J, leaving 14 bases between. CDR3: CASSGGSQLEAFF. The CDR3 DNA sequence: TGCGCCAGCAGCGGGGGTAGTCAGCTTGAAGCTTTCTTT.

Worth noting for this clonotype: Without the conserved terminal phenylalanine or tryptophan, this CDR3 likely stems from a read error. CDR3 bases: TGTGCCAGCAGCTTGGTGATAGGAGGATCCAAAAACATTCAGTACTTA. As protein: CASSLVIGGSKNIQYL. The chain links TRBV6-6 to TRBJ2-4, with D possibly TRBD2 on 5 matching bases. V was clipped by 6 bases and J by 2 bases, with 17 bases between them. The CDR3 is 16 residues long. Germline V CDR1 and CDR2: MNHNY, SVGAGI (reference sequence).

As for this clonotype: The junction and the germline gene differ at one end; a read error may be behind it. V gene TRBV6-5 combines with J gene TRBJ1-1; no clear D. The germline gives CDR1 MNHEY, CDR2 SVGAGI. The CDR3 totals 13 residues. CDR3 nucleotides: TGTGCCAGCAGTCTAGCCAGTTACACTGAAGTTCTCTTT. The encoded protein is CASSLASYTEVLF.

A word on this clonotype: At one boundary the junction diverges from the germline segment, which might be a read error. The J gene is TRBJ2-3, the V gene TRBV29-1, with TRBD2 as a possible D gene (6 bases). The CDR3 runs to 14 residues. Germline V lookup: CDR1 SQVTM, CDR2 ANQGSEA. The CDR3 sequence is CNVSGRGASDTQYF. For the CDR3, the DNA is TGCAACGTTTCCGGGAGAGGGGCTTCAGATACGCAGTATTTT.

About this clonotype: A junction end diverges from the germline sequence, so it may reflect a read error. The chain joins TRBV28 to TRBJ2-1; D possibly corresponds to TRBD2 (6 bases). Germline CDR1 MDHEN, CDR2 SYDVKM. The CDR3 covers 15 residues. CDR3 amino acids: CVSSLVIGRCNEQFF. For the CDR3, the DNA is TGTGTCAGCAGTTTAGTCATAGGGAGGTGCAATGAGCAGTTTTTC.

This chain uses TRBV11-1 with TRBJ2-1, with D maybe TRBD2 (6 bases). The CDR3 is 17 amino acids. Trimming left V 5 bases short and J 0 bases short, with 17 bases between. The germline V gene encodes CDR1 SGHAT and CDR2 FQDESV (reference sequence). CDR3 loop: CASSQRDSGDSYNEQFF. The CDR3 DNA reads as TGTGCCAGCAGCCAACGCGATAGCGGAGACTCCTACAATGAGCAGTTCTTC.